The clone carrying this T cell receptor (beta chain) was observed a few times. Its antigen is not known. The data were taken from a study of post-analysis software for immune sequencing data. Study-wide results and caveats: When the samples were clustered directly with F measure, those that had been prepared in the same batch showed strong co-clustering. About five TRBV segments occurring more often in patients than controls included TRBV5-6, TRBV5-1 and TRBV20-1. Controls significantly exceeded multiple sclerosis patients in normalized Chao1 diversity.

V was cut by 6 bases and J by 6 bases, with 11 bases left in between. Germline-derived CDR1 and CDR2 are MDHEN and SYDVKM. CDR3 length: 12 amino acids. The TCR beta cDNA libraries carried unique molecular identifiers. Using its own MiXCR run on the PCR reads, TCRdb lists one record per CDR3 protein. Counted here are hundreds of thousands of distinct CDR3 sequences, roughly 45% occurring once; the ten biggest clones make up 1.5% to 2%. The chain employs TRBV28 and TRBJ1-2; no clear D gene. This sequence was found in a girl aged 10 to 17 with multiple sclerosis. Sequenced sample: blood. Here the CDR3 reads CASRGQSNGYTF. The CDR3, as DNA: TGTGCCAGCAGGGGTCAGTCTAATGGCTACACCTTC.